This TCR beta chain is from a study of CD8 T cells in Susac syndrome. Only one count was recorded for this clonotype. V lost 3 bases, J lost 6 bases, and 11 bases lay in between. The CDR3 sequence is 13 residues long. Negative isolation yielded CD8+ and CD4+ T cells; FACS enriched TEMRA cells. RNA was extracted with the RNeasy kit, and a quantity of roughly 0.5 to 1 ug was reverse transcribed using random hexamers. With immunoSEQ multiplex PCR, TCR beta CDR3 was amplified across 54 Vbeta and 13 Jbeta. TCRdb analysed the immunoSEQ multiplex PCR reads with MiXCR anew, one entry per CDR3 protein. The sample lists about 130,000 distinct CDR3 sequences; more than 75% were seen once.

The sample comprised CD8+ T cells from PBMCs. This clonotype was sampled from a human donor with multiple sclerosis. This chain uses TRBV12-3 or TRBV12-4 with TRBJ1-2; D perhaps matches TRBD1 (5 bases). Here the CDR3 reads CASSFGRGHGYTF. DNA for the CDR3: TGTGCCAGCAGTTTCGGGAGGGGACATGGCTACACCTTC.